These T cell receptor beta chains were read from a single sample in a study of blood T cell repertoires in COVID-19. The table came from immunoSEQ multiplex PCR; TCRdb's copy has only in-frame clones and leaves some out. The sample lists about 200,000 clones, around 89% occurring once. Sequenced material: PBMCs or T cells enriched from blood (not recorded which). These TCRs come from a man aged 30-40 years who had recovered from COVID-19. Each CDR3 is given with its conserved first and last residue. D genes are given only for firm matches. The listing skips clone size in some rows; elsewhere it reads once, few, many or a size class.

J: TRBJ1-4
D: NA
V: TRBV19
size: NA
CDR3: CASSIDGDTVGWDKEKLFF
DNA: TGTGCCAGTAGTATAGATGGAGACACAGTCGGTTGGGACAAAGAAAAACTGTTTTTT

J: TRBJ2-1
D: NA
V: TRBV5-1
size: NA
CDR3: CASSLGEGTFLGEQFF
DNA: TGCGCCAGCAGCCTGGGAGAGGGGACATTCTTAGGGGAGCAGTTCTTC

J: TRBJ1-2
D: NA
V: TRBV7-8
size: NA
CDR3: CASSLQGRSYGYTF
DNA: TGTGCCAGCAGCTTACAGGGTAGAAGCTATGGCTACACCTTC

J: TRBJ2-1
D: TRBD2
V: TRBV28
size: NA
CDR3: CASSFPLTSGNSYNEQFF
DNA: TGTGCCAGCAGTTTCCCCCTGACTAGCGGGAACTCCTACAATGAGCAGTTCTTC

J: TRBJ2-7
D: NA
V: TRBV6-5
size: NA
CDR3: CASSYSGEAYEQYF
DNA: TGTGCCAGCAGTTACTCGGGGGAGGCCTACGAGCAGTACTTC

J: TRBJ2-1
D: TRBD2
V: TRBV10-3
size: NA
CDR3: CAISGTSGSLNEQFF
DNA: TGTGCCATCAGTGGGACTAGCGGGAGTCTCAATGAGCAGTTCTTC

J: TRBJ1-3
D: NA
V: TRBV28
size: NA
CDR3: CASSLYRSSGNTIYF
DNA: TGTGCCAGCAGTTTATACAGAAGCTCTGGAAACACCATATATTTT

J: TRBJ2-1
D: TRBD2
V: TRBV10-2
size: NA
CDR3: CASSGAGDINEQFF
DNA: TGCGCCAGCAGTGGAGCGGGAGATATCAATGAGCAGTTCTTC

J: TRBJ1-5
D: NA
V: TRBV29-1
size: NA
CDR3: CSVVNAGSNQPQHF
DNA: TGCAGCGTCGTTAATGCAGGCAGCAATCAGCCCCAGCATTTT

J: TRBJ2-3
D: NA
V: TRBV11-2
size: NA
CDR3: CASSPKSSASSTDTQYF
DNA: TGTGCCAGCTCCCCAAAGAGTAGCGCCTCTAGCACAGATACGCAGTATTTT

J: TRBJ2-1
D: TRBD2
V: TRBV6-5
size: NA
CDR3: CASSQLAEGYNEQFF
DNA: TGTGCCAGCAGTCAACTAGCGGAGGGTTACAATGAGCAGTTCTTC

J: TRBJ1-2
D: TRBD1
V: TRBV13
size: NA
CDR3: CASSSGQGAYYGYTF
DNA: TGTGCCAGCAGCTCGGGACAGGGGGCTTACTATGGCTACACCTTC

J: TRBJ1-3
D: TRBD1
V: TRBV2
size: NA
CDR3: CASSEQGALGNTIYF
DNA: TGTGCCAGCAGTGAACAGGGGGCGCTAGGAAACACCATATATTTT

J: TRBJ2-3
D: NA
V: TRBV12-3/TRBV12-4
size: NA
CDR3: CASQAWGGSQYF
DNA: TGTGCCAGCCAAGCTTGGGGCGGTTCTCAGTATTTT

J: TRBJ2-2
D: NA
V: TRBV21-1
size: NA
CDR3: CASSKGAAGGPGTGELFF
DNA: TGTGCCAGCAGCAAAGGGGCAGCGGGAGGGCCGGGCACCGGGGAGCTGTTTTTT

J: TRBJ2-4
D: NA
V: TRBV27
size: few
CDR3: CASRGRLNIQYF
DNA: TGTGCCAGCAGGGGGCGATTAAACATTCAGTACTTC

J: TRBJ2-3
D: TRBD2
V: TRBV11-2
size: few
CDR3: CASSLELAGGGDTDTQYF
DNA: TGTGCCAGCAGCTTAGAACTAGCGGGAGGTGGGGACACAGATACGCAGTATTTT

J: TRBJ1-4
D: NA
V: TRBV15
size: few
CDR3: CATSYRRGMNEKLFF
DNA: TGTGCCACCAGTTACAGGCGGGGGATGAATGAAAAACTGTTTTTT

J: TRBJ1-4
D: TRBD1
V: TRBV7-8
size: NA
CDR3: CASSPRSGTGNEKLFF
DNA: TGTGCCAGCAGCCCGAGATCCGGGACAGGGAATGAAAAACTGTTTTTT

J: TRBJ1-4
D: NA
V: TRBV7-9
size: NA
CDR3: CASSAGRGPGEKLFF
DNA: TGTGCCAGCAGCGCAGGAAGGGGCCCAGGAGAAAAACTGTTTTTT

J: TRBJ2-5
D: TRBD1
V: TRBV2
size: NA
CDR3: CASRKTGYQETQYF
DNA: TGTGCCAGCAGGAAGACAGGGTACCAAGAGACCCAGTACTTC

J: TRBJ2-1
D: NA
V: TRBV7-2
size: NA
CDR3: CATRVSGFYNEQFF
DNA: TGTGCCACCCGCGTGAGCGGGTTTTACAATGAGCAGTTCTTC

J: TRBJ1-1
D: NA
V: TRBV12-5
size: NA
CDR3: CASGLGGGREQIEAFF
DNA: TGTGCTAGTGGTTTGGGTGGTGGCAGGGAACAGATTGAAGCTTTCTTT

J: TRBJ1-1
D: NA
V: TRBV12-3/TRBV12-4
size: NA
CDR3: CASRGTFEAFF
DNA: TGTGCCAGCAGGGGGACTTTTGAAGCTTTCTTT

J: TRBJ1-1
D: TRBD1
V: TRBV19
size: NA
CDR3: CASSDRVNTEAFF
DNA: TGTGCCAGTTCCGACAGGGTGAACACTGAAGCTTTCTTT

J: TRBJ2-1
D: TRBD2
V: TRBV19
size: once
CDR3: CASTRLAGGLDEQFF
DNA: TGTGCCAGTACCAGACTAGCGGGGGGGCTCGATGAGCAGTTCTTC

J: TRBJ2-2
D: NA
V: TRBV5-5
size: NA
CDR3: CASSLLVGVGGELFF
DNA: TGTGCCAGCAGCCTCTTGGTCGGGGTGGGCGGGGAGCTGTTTTTT

J: TRBJ1-2
D: NA
V: TRBV28
size: NA
CDR3: CASRLAGAQTRYTF
DNA: TGTGCCAGCAGATTAGCAGGGGCGCAGACCCGCTACACCTTC

J: TRBJ1-3
D: NA
V: TRBV4-1
size: NA
CDR3: CASSQAYRAIVDTIYF
DNA: TGCGCCAGCAGCCAAGCATACAGGGCCATCGTGGACACCATATATTTT

J: TRBJ2-7
D: NA
V: TRBV18
size: NA
CDR3: CASSPRGDRSEQYF
DNA: TGTGCCAGCTCACCGCGGGGTGATCGCTCCGAGCAGTACTTC

J: TRBJ2-7
D: TRBD1
V: TRBV27
size: NA
CDR3: CASSSRTGSSYEQYF
DNA: TGTGCCAGCAGTTCCCGGACAGGGAGCTCCTACGAGCAGTACTTC

J: TRBJ2-2
D: NA
V: TRBV14
size: NA
CDR3: CASSQVGVRTGELFF
DNA: TGTGCCAGCAGCCAAGTCGGAGTGCGCACCGGGGAGCTGTTTTTT

J: TRBJ1-4
D: NA
V: TRBV3-1/TRBV3-2
size: NA
CDR3: CASSQMGGGNEKLFF
DNA: TGTGCCAGCAGCCAGATGGGGGGAGGAAATGAAAAACTGTTTTTT

J: TRBJ2-3
D: NA
V: TRBV9
size: NA
CDR3: CASSVSGNVGTDTQYF
DNA: TGTGCCAGCAGCGTGTCGGGTAACGTGGGCACAGATACGCAGTATTTT

J: TRBJ2-2
D: NA
V: TRBV6-2/TRBV6-3
size: NA
CDR3: CASSLPGAVTGELFF
DNA: TGTGCCAGCAGTTTACCCGGTGCCGTTACCGGGGAGCTGTTTTTT

J: TRBJ2-2
D: TRBD2
V: TRBV6-4
size: NA
CDR3: CASSVGGSTGELFF
DNA: TGTGCCAGCAGTGTCGGGGGGTCCACCGGGGAGCTGTTTTTT

J: TRBJ1-1
D: NA
V: TRBV6-4
size: NA
CDR3: CASSETGMNTEAFF
DNA: TGTGCCAGCAGTGAAACAGGGATGAACACTGAAGCTTTCTTT

J: TRBJ1-5
D: NA
V: TRBV5-1
size: NA
CDR3: CASSLGYQDRPQHF
DNA: TGCGCCAGCAGCTTGGGTTACCAAGACAGGCCCCAGCATTTT

J: TRBJ1-5
D: NA
V: TRBV2
size: NA
CDR3: CASTGTSQLRQPQHF
DNA: TGTGCCAGCACTGGGACATCCCAATTAAGGCAGCCCCAGCATTTT

J: TRBJ1-4
D: NA
V: TRBV6-5
size: NA
CDR3: CASSYSSNEKLFF
DNA: TGTGCCAGCAGTTACTCGAGTAATGAAAAACTGTTTTTT

J: TRBJ2-7
D: NA
V: TRBV27
size: once
CDR3: CASSLDPGLDDKQYF
DNA: TGTGCCAGCAGTTTAGACCCCGGTTTGGATGACAAGCAGTACTTC

J: TRBJ2-7
D: NA
V: TRBV29-1
size: NA
CDR3: CSVEVQTSNEQYF
DNA: TGCAGCGTTGAAGTCCAAACCTCTAACGAGCAGTACTTC

J: TRBJ1-5
D: NA
V: TRBV6-4
size: NA
CDR3: CASSEEWDQPQHF
DNA: TGTGCCAGCAGTGAGGAGTGGGATCAGCCCCAGCATTTT

J: TRBJ2-5
D: TRBD1
V: TRBV4-3
size: NA
CDR3: CASSQVDRDQETQYF
DNA: TGCGCCAGCAGCCAAGTTGACAGGGATCAAGAGACCCAGTACTTC

J: TRBJ1-2
D: TRBD1
V: TRBV5-1
size: NA
CDR3: CASSWDRGYGYTF
DNA: TGCGCCAGCAGCTGGGACAGGGGCTATGGCTACACCTTC

J: TRBJ2-1
D: TRBD1
V: TRBV29-1
size: NA
CDR3: CSVAGQGYNEQFF
DNA: TGCAGCGTCGCAGGACAGGGTTACAATGAGCAGTTCTTC

J: TRBJ1-1
D: NA
V: TRBV2
size: NA
CDR3: CASMKEGPSERAFF
DNA: TGTGCCAGCATGAAGGAGGGACCCTCGGAAAGAGCTTTCTTT

J: TRBJ1-1
D: TRBD1
V: TRBV5-1
size: few
CDR3: CASSSGTGRNTEAFF
DNA: TGCGCCAGCAGCTCGGGGACAGGGAGGAACACTGAAGCTTTCTTT

J: TRBJ2-5
D: NA
V: TRBV7-2
size: NA
CDR3: CASSRGGVRSMGQETQYF
DNA: TGTGCCAGCAGCCGCGGGGGCGTTCGAAGTATGGGCCAAGAGACCCAGTACTTC